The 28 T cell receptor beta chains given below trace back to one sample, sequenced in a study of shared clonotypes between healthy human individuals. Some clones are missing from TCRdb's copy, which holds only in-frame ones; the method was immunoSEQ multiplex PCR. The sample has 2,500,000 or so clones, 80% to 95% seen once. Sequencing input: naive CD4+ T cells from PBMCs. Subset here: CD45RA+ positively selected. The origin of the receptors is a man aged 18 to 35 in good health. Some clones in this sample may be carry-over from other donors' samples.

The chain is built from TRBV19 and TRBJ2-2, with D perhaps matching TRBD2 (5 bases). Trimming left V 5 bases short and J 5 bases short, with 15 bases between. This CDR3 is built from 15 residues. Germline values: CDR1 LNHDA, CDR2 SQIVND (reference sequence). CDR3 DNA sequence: TGTGCCAGTAGTTCCCCGGGGAAAGGGACCGGGGAGCTGTTTTTT. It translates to CASSSPGKGTGELFF.

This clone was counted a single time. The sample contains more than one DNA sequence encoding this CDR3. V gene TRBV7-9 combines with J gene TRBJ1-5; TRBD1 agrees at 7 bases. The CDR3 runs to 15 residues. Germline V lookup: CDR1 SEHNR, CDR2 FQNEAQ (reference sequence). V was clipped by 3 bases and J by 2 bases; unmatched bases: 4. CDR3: CASSLGRGGNQPQHF. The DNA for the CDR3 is TGTGCCAGCAGCTTGGGCAGGGGGGGCAATCAGCCCCAGCATTTT.

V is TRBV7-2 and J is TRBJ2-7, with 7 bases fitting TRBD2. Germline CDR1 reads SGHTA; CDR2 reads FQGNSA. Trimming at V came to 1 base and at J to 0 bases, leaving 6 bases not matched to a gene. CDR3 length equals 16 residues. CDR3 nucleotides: TGTGCCAGCAGCTTAGGGGGCGGCGGGAGCTCCTACGAGCAGTACTTC. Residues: CASSLGGGGSSYEQYF.

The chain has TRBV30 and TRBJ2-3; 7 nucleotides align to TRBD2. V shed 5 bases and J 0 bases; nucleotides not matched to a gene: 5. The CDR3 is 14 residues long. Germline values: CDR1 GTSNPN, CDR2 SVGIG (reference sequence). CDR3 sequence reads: CAWGSGGSTDTQYF. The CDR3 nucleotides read TGTGCCTGGGGGTCGGGGGGTAGCACAGATACGCAGTATTTT.

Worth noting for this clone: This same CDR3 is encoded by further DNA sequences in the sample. The CDR3 nucleotides read TGTGCCAGCTCACCACTCAGGGACCAAGAGACCCAGTACTTC. Amino acid sequence: CASSPLRDQETQYF. The chain recombines TRBV18 with TRBJ2-5; perhaps TRBD1 as D (5 bases). The V and J ends lost 1 base and 0 bases respectively, with 6 bases between them. Germline V gene sequence: CDR1 KGHSH, CDR2 LQKENI. This CDR3 has 14 amino acids.

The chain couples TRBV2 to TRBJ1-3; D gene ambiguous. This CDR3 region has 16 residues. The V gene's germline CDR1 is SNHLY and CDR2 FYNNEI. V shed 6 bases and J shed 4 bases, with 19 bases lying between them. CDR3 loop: CASSARSSLLGNTIYF. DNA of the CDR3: TGTGCCAGCAGCGCACGTAGCAGTCTTTTAGGAAACACCATATATTTT.

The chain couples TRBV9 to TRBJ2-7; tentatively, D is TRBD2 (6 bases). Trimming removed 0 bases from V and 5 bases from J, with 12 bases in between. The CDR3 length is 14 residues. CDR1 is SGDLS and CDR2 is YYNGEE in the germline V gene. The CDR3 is CASSVAGTSDEQYF. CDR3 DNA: TGTGCCAGCAGCGTAGCCGGGACTTCCGACGAGCAGTACTTC.

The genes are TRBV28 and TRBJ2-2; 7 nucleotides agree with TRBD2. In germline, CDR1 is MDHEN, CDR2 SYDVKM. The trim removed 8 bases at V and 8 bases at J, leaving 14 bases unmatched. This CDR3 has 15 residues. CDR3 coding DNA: TGTGCCAGCGGGAGGGCCGGGGCCTTAATGGGGGAGCTGTTTTTT. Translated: CASGRAGALMGELFF.

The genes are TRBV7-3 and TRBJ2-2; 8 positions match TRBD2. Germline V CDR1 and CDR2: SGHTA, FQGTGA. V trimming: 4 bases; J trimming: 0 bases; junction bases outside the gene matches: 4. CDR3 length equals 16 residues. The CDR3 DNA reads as TGTGCCAGCAGCTCACTAGCGGCCGCGAACACCGGGGAGCTGTTTTTT. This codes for CASSSLAAANTGELFF.

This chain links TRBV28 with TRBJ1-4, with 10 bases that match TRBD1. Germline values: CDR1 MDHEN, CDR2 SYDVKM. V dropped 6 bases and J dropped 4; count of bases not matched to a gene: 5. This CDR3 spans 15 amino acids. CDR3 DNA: TGTGCCAGCAGCCTGACAGGGGGCAATAATGAAAAACTGTTTTTT. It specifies CASSLTGGNNEKLFF.

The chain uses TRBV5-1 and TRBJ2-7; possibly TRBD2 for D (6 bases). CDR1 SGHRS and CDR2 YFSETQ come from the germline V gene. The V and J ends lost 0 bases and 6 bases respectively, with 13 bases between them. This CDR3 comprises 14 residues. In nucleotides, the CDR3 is TGCGCCAGCAGCTTGGGGGGAGGAAGCCTCGAGCAGTACTTC. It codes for CASSLGGGSLEQYF.

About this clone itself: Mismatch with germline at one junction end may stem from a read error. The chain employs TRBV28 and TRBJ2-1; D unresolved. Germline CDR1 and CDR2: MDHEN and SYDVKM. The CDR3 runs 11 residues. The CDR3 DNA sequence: TGTGCCGGCAGTTTATTCCCCAAGCAGTTCTTC. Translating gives CAGSLFPKQFF.

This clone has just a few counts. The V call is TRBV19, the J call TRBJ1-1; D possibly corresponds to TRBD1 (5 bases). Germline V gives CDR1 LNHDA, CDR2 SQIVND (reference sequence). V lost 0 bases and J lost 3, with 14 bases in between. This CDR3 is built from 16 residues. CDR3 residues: CASSIDAGTKYTEAFF. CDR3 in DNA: TGTGCCAGTAGTATAGACGCGGGGACGAAATACACTGAAGCTTTCTTT.

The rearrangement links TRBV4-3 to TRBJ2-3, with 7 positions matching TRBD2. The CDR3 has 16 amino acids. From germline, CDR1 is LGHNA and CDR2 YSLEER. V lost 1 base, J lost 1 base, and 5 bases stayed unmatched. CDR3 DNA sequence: TGCGCCAGCAGCCAAGTGGGACTAATACGCACAGATACGCAGTATTTT. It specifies CASSQVGLIRTDTQYF.

The CDR3 DNA reads TGCGCCAGCAGCTTCGACGCGAGGGCAGATACGCAGTATTTT. Protein sequence: CASSFDARADTQYF. The chain employs TRBV5-1 and TRBJ2-3, with D possibly TRBD2 on 5 matching bases. Looked up from germline, CDR1 is SGHRS and CDR2 is YFSETQ. The CDR3 spans 14 residues. V was shortened by 2 bases and J by 4 bases, with 11 bases between the two germline ends.

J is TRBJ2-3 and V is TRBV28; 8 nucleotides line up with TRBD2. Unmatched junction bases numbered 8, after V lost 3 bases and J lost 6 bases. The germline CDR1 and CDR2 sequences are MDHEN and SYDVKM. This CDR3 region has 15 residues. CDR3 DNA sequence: TGTGCCAGCAGTTTCCTTAGCGGGATCGGGGATACGCAGTATTTT. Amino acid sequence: CASSFLSGIGDTQYF.

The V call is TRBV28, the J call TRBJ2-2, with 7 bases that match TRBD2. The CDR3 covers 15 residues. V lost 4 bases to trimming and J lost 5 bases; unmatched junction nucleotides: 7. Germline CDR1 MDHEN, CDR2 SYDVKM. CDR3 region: CASSSPGEGTGELFF. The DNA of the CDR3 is TGTGCCAGCAGTTCCCCCGGGGAGGGGACCGGGGAGCTGTTTTTT.

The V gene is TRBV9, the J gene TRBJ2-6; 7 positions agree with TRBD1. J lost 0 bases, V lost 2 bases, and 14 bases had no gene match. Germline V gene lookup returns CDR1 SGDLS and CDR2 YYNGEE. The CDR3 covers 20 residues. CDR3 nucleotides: TGTGCCAGCAGCGTCGCGAGGGACAGCATGTCCCTCTCTGGGGCCAACGTCCTGACTTTC. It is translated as CASSVARDSMSLSGANVLTF.

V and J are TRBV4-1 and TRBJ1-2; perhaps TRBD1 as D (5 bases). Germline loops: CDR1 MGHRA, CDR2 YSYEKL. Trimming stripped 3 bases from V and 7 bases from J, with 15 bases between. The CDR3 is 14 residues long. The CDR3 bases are TGCGCCAGCAGCCACCCGGGGGTTGGACGTGGCTACACCTTC. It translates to CASSHPGVGRGYTF.

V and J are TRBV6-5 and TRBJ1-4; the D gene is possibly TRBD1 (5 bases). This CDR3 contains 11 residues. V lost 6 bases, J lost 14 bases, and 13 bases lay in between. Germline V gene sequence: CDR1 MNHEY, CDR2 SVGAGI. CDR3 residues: CASRGEGRLFF. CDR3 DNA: TGTGCCAGCAGGGGGGAGGGAAGGCTGTTTTTT.

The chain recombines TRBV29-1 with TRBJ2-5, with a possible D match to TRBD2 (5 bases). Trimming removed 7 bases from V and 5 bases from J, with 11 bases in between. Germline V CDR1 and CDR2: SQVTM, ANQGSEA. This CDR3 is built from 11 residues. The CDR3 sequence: CSAPRAETQYF. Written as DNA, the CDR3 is TGCAGCGCCCCGAGGGCCGAGACCCAGTACTTC.

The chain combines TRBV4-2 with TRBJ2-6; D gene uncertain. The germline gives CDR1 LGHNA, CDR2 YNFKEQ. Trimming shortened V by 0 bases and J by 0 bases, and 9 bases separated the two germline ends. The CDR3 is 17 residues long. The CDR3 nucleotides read TGTGCCAGCAGCCAAGATACGTGGAGCTCTGGGGCCAACGTCCTGACTTTC. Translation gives CASSQDTWSSGANVLTF.

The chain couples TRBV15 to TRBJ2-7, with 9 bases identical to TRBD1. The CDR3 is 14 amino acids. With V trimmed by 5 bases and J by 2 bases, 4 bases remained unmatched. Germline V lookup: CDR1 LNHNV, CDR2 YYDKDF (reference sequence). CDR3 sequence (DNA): TGTGCCACCAGCCAGCGACAGGGGGCCTACGAGCAGTACTTC. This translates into CATSQRQGAYEQYF. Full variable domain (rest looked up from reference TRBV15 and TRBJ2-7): DAMVIQNPRYQVTQFGKPVTLSCSQTLNHNVMYWYQQKSSQAPKLLFHYYDKDFNNEADTPDNFQSRRPNTSFCFLDIRSPGLGDTAMYLCATSQRQGAYEQYFGPGTRLTVT.

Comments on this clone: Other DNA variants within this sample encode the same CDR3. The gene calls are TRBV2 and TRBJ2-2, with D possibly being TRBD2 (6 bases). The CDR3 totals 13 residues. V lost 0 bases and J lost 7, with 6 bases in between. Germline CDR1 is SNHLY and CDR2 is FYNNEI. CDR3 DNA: TGTGCCAGCAGTGAAGCGCGGGGCGGGGAGCTGTTTTTT. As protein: CASSEARGGELFF. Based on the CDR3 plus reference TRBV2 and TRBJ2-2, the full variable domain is EPEVTQTPSHQVTQMGQEVILRCVPISNHLYFYWYRQILGQKVEFLVSFYNNEISEKSEIFDDQFSVERPDGSNFTLKIRSTKLEDSAMYFCASSEARGGELFFGEGSRLTVL.

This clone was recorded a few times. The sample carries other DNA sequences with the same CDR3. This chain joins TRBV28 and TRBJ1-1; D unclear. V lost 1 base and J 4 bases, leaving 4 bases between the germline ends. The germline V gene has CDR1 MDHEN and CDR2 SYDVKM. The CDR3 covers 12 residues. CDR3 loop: CASSLSGTEAFF. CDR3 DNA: TGTGCCAGCAGTTTATCTGGCACTGAAGCTTTCTTT. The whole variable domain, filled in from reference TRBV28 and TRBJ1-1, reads DVKVTQSSRYLVKRTGEKVFLECVQDMDHENMFWYRQDPGLGLRLIYFSYDVKMKEKGDIPEGYSVSREKKERFSLILESASTNQTSMYLCASSLSGTEAFFGQGTRLTVV.

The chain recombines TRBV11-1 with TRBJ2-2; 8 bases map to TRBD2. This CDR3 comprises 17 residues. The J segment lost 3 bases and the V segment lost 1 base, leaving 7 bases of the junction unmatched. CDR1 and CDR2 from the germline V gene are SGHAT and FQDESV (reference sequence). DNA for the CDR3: TGTGCCAGCAGCTTAGGGGTGGCTAGCGGGCACACCGGGGAGCTGTTTTTT. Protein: CASSLGVASGHTGELFF.

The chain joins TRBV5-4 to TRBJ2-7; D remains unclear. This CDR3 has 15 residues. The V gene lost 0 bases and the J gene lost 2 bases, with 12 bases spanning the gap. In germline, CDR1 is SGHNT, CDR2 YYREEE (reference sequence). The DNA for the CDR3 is TGTGCCAGCAGCTTGGAACTTAATACCGCCTACGAGCAGTACTTC. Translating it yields CASSLELNTAYEQYF.

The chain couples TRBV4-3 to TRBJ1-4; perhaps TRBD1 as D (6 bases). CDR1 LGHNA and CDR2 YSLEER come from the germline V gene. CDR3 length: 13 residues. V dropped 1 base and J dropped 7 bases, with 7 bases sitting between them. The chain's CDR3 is CASSQVGGEKLFF. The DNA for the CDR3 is TGCGCCAGCAGCCAAGTAGGGGGTGAAAAACTGTTTTTT.